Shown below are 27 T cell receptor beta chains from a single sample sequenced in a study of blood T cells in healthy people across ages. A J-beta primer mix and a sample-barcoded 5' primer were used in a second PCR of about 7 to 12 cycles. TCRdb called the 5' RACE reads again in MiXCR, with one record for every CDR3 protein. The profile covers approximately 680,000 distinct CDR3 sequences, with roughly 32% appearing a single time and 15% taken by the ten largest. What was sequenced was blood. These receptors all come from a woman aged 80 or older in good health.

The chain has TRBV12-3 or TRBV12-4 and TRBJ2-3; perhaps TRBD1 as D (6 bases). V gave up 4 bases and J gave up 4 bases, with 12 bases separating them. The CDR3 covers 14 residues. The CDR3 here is CASSSGQRSDTQYF. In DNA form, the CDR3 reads TGTGCCAGCAGTTCAGGACAGAGATCAGATACGCAGTATTTT.

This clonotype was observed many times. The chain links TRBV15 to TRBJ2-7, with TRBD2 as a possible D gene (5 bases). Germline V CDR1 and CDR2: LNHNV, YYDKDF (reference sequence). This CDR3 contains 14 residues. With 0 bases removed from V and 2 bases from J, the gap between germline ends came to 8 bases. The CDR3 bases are TGTGCCACCAGCAGAGATGGGAGAACCTACGAGCAGTACTTC. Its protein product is CATSRDGRTYEQYF.

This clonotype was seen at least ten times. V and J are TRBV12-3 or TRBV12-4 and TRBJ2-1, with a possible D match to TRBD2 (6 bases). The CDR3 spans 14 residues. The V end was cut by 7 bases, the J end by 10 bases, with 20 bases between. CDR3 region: CASTPRRDNGEQFF. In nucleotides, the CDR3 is TGTGCCAGCACCCCGCGGAGGGATAATGGCGAGCAGTTCTTC.

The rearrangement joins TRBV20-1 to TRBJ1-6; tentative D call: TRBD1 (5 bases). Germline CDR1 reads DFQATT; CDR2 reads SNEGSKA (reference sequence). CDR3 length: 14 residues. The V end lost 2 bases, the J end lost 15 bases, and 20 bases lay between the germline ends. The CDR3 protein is CSARSSGGSLYLHF. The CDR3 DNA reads TGCAGTGCTAGATCTAGCGGGGGGTCACTGTACCTCCACTTT.

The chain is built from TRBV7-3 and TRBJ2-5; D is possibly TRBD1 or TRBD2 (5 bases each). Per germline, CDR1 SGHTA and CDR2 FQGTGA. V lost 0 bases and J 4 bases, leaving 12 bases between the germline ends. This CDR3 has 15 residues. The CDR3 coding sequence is TGTGCCAGCAGCTTAACGGGGGATGAGGGAGAGACCCAGTACTTC. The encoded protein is CASSLTGDEGETQYF.

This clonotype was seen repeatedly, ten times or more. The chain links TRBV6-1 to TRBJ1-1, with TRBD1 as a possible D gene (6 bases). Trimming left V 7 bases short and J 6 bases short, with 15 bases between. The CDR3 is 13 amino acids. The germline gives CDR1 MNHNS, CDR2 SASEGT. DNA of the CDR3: TGTGCCAGCAAGATTTTTCGGACAGCTGAAGCTTTCTTT. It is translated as CASKIFRTAEAFF.

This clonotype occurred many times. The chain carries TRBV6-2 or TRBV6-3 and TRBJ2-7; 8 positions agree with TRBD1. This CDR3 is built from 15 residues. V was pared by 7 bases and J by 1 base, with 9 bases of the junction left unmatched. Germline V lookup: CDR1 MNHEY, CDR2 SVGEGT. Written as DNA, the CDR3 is TGTGCCAGCACCGACAGGGGCTCGGGATCCTACGAGCAGTACTTC. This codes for CASTDRGSGSYEQYF.

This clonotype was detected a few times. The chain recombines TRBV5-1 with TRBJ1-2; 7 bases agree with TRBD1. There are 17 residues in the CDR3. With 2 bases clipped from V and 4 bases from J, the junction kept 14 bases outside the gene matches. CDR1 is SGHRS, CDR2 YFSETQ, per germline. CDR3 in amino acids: CASSFDGTASLRYGYTF. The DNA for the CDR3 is TGCGCCAGCAGCTTCGACGGGACAGCTTCTTTACGCTATGGCTACACCTTC.

CDR3 loop: CATSRDLGYGELFF. Written as DNA, the CDR3 is TGTGCCACCAGCAGAGATTTGGGTTACGGGGAGCTGTTTTTT. This chain connects TRBV15 to TRBJ2-2; no clear D gene. Trimming took off 0 bases at V and 7 bases at J, with 9 bases between the two ends. The CDR3 sequence is 14 residues long. Germline V CDR1 and CDR2: LNHNV, YYDKDF (reference sequence).

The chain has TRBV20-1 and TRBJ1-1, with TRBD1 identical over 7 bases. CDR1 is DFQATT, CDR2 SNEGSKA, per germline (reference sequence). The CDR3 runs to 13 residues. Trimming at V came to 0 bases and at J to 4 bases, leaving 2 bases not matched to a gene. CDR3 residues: CSARDPGGTEAFF. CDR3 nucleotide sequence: TGCAGTGCTAGAGATCCAGGGGGCACTGAAGCTTTCTTT.

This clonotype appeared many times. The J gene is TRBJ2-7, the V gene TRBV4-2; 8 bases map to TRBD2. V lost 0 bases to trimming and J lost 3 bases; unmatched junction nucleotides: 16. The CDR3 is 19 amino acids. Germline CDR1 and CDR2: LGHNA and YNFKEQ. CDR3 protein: CASSQDLLASGGALYEQYF. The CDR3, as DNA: TGTGCCAGCAGCCAAGATCTTCTGGCCAGCGGGGGAGCCCTCTACGAGCAGTACTTC.

The CDR3 nucleotides are TGCGCCAGCAGCCAAGTACGAGGGGAGCTGTTTTTT. This codes for CASSQVRGELFF. The rearrangement uses TRBV4-1 and TRBJ2-2; D call uncertain. Per the germline V gene, CDR1 is MGHRA and CDR2 is YSYEKL. This CDR3 has 12 amino acids. The V end lost 1 base, the J end lost 8 bases, and 5 bases lay between the germline ends.

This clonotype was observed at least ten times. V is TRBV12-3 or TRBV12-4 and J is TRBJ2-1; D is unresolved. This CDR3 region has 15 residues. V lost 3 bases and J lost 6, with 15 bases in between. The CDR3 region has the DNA TGTGCCAGCAGTTTCCCTGGGGTAGGTCGCAATGAGCAGTTCTTC. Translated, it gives CASSFPGVGRNEQFF.

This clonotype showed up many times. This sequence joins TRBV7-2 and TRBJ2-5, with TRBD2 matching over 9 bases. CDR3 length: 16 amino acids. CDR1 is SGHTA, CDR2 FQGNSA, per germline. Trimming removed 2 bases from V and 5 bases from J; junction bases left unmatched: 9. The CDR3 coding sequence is TGTGCCAGCAGCTTACACGCGGGGGGGCGTGTCGAGACCCAGTACTTC. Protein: CASSLHAGGRVETQYF.

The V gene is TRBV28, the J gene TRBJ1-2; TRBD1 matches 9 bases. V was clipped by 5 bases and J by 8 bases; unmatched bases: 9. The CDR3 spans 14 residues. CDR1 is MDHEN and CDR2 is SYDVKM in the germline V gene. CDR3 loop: CASSPQDRGKGYTF. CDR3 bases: TGTGCCAGCAGTCCCCAGGACAGGGGAAAGGGCTACACCTTC.

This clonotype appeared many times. CDR3 loop: CASSSVNSPLHF. For the CDR3, the DNA is TGTGCCAGCAGTTCCGTCAATTCACCCCTCCACTTT. V is TRBV6-2 or TRBV6-3 and J is TRBJ1-6; D is unresolved. V lost 4 bases and J 7 bases, leaving 5 bases between the germline ends. CDR1 MNHEY and CDR2 SVGEGT come from the germline V gene. The CDR3 spans 12 residues.

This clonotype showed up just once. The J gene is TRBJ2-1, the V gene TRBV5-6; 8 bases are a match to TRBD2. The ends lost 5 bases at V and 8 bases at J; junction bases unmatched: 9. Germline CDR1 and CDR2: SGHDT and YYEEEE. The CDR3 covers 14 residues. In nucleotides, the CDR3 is TGTGCCAGCAGTTACGCGGGAGGCGTCGATGAGCAGTTCTTC. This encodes CASSYAGGVDEQFF.

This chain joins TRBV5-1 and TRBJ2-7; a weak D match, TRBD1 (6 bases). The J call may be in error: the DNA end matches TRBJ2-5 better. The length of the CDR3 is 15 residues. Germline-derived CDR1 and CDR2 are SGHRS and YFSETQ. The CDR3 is CASTEVGAFGETQYF. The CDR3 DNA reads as TGCGCCAGCACCGAGGTGGGGGCGTTTGGAGAGACCCAGTACTTC.

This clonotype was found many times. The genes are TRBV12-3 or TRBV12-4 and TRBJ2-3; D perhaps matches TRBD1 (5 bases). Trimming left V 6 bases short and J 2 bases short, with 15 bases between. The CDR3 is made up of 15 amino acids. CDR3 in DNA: TGTGCCAGCAGCTTTGGGGCGCAGTCCACAGATACGCAGTATTTT. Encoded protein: CASSFGAQSTDTQYF.

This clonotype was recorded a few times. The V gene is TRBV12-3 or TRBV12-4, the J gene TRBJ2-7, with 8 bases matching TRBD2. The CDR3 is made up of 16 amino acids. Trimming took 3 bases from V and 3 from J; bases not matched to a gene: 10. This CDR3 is CASSFWRGANLYEQYF. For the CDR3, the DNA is TGTGCCAGCAGTTTCTGGCGGGGGGCCAACCTCTACGAGCAGTACTTC.

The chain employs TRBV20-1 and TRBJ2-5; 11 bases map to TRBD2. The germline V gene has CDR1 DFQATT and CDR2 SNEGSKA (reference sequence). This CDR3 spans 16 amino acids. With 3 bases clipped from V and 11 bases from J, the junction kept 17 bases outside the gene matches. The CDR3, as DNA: TGCAGTGCTAGGAGACTAGCGGGGAACTCCTACAATGAGCAGTACTTC. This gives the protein CSARRLAGNSYNEQYF.

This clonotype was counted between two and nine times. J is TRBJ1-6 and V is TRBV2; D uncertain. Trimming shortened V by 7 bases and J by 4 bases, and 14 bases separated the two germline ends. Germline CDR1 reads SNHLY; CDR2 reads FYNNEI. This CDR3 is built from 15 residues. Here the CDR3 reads CASTSGAGYNSPLHF. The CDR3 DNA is TGTGCCAGCACTTCAGGAGCGGGTTATAATTCACCCCTCCACTTT. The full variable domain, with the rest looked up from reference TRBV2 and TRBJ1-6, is EPEVTQTPSHQVTQMGQEVILRCVPISNHLYFYWYRQILGQKVEFLVSFYNNEISEKSEIFDDQFSVERPDGSNFTLKIRSTKLEDSAMYFCASTSGAGYNSPLHFGNGTRLTVT.

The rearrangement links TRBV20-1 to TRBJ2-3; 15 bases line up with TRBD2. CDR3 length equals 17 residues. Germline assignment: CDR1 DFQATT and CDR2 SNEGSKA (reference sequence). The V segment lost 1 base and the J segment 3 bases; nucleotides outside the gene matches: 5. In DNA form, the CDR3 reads TGCAGTGCTAGAGGGACTAGCGGGGGGGCCAGGACAGATACGCAGTATTTT. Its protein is CSARGTSGGARTDTQYF.

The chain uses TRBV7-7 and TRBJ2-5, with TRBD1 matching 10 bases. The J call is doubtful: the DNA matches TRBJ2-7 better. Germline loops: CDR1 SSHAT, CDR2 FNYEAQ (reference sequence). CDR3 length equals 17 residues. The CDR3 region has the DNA TGTGCCAGCAGCCCCAGAACCGGGACAGGGGACCCCTACGAGCAGTACTTC. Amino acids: CASSPRTGTGDPYEQYF.

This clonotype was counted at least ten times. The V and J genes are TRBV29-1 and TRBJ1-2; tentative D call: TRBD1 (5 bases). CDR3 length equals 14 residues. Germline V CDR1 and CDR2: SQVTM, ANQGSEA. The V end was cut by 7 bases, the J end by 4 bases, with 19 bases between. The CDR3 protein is CSAPVWGGSYGYTF. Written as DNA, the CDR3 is TGCAGCGCCCCGGTCTGGGGGGGAAGCTATGGCTACACCTTC.

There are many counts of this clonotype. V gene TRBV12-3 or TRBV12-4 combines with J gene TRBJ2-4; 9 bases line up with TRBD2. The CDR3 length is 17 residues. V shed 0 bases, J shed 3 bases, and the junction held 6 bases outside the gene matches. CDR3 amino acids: CASSLAVSGSYKNIQYF. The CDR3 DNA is TGTGCCAGCAGTTTAGCCGTTAGCGGGAGTTACAAAAACATTCAGTACTTC.

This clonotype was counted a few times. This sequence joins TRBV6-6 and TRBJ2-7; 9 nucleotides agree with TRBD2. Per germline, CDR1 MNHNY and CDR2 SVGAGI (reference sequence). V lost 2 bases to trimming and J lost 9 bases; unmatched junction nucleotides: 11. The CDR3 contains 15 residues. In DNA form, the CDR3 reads TGTGCCAGCAGTTACCGGGGGCAGCGGGAGGATCGGCAGTACTTC. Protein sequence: CASSYRGQREDRQYF.